What follows are 23 T cell receptor beta chains derived from one specimen sequenced in a study of shared clonotypes between healthy human individuals. Here immunoSEQ multiplex PCR was the method, and the copy in TCRdb shows in-frame clones only, minus some. The repertoire holds about 330,000 clones, with approximately 74% as singletons. Sequencing input: memory CD4+ T cells sorted from blood. Subset specified: CD45RA-negative fraction. The receptors were gathered from a man aged 25 to 40 in good health.

This chain joins TRBV2 and TRBJ2-7, with a possible D match to TRBD1 (6 bases). V gave up 0 bases and J gave up 6 bases, with 21 bases separating them. Germline-derived CDR1 and CDR2 are SNHLY and FYNNEI. The length of the CDR3 is 17 residues. In DNA form, the CDR3 reads TGTGCCAGCAGTGAAGCCGGGCGGACTCTACAGGGTAGCGAGCAGTACTTC. The encoded protein is CASSEAGRTLQGSEQYF.

This clone was counted between two and nine times. The V gene is TRBV9, the J gene TRBJ2-7, with D hard to call. Per the germline V gene, CDR1 is SGDLS and CDR2 is YYNGEE. The germline V and J ends were trimmed by 4 bases and 4 bases, with 15 bases remaining between them. This CDR3 is 14 amino acids long. In nucleotides, the CDR3 is TGTGCCAGCAGCCCGAGTCAAGCCGGATACGAGCAGTACTTC. This codes for CASSPSQAGYEQYF.

V is TRBV7-2 and J is TRBJ2-7; weak D call: TRBD1 (5 bases). Germline V gene data show CDR1 as SGHTA and CDR2 as FQGNSA. The CDR3 is made up of 13 amino acids. V lost 6 bases to trimming and J lost 4 bases, with 13 bases between them. The CDR3 loop reads CASRTDFSYEQYF. The CDR3 DNA reads as TGTGCCAGCAGGACAGATTTTTCTTACGAGCAGTACTTC.

The chain is built from TRBV5-1 and TRBJ1-1; 8 positions match TRBD1. With 3 bases clipped from V and 1 base from J, the junction kept 17 bases outside the gene matches. Germline V lookup: CDR1 SGHRS, CDR2 YFSETQ. There are 19 residues in the CDR3. In nucleotides, the CDR3 is TGCGCCAGCAGCTCCCTTGGTATGTGGTCGACAGGGGAGAACACTGAAGCTTTCTTT. Translating gives CASSSLGMWSTGENTEAFF. Complete variable domain (other parts from reference TRBV5-1 and TRBJ1-1): KAGVTQTPRYLIKTRGQQVTLSCSPISGHRSVSWYQQTPGQGLQFLFEYFSETQRNKGNFPGRFSGRQFSNSRSEMNVSTLELGDSALYLCASSSLGMWSTGENTEAFFGQGTRLTVV.

The J gene is TRBJ2-7, the V gene TRBV5-5, with D possibly TRBD1 on 6 matching bases. V was trimmed by 1 base and J by 5 bases, leaving 13 bases between them. Per germline, CDR1 SGHKS and CDR2 YYEKEE (reference sequence). The length of the CDR3 is 14 residues. CDR3 in DNA: TGTGCCAGCAGCTTGACGACAGGTAAAAACGAGCAGTACTTC. It translates to CASSLTTGKNEQYF.

There are a few counts of this clone. This may be a read error, as it is one base from a much larger clone. The sample holds other DNA sequences that translate to the same CDR3. V gene TRBV27 combines with J gene TRBJ1-5; D possibly corresponds to TRBD1 (5 bases). V was clipped by 5 bases and J by 6 bases, with 11 bases between them. The CDR3 length is 13 residues. CDR1 and CDR2 (germline): MNHEY, SMNVEV (reference sequence). The chain's CDR3 is CASSGTGGQPQHF. The CDR3 DNA follows: TGTGCCAGCAGTGGGACTGGGGGTCAGCCCCAGCATTTT.

This clone was counted at least ten times. J is TRBJ1-4 and V is TRBV10-3; no definite D call. CDR1 is ENHRY and CDR2 is SYGVKD in the germline V gene. There are 13 residues in the CDR3. Trimming left V 4 bases short and J 13 bases short, with 16 bases between. The CDR3 region is CAISVVLNVGLFF. The CDR3 nucleotides read TGTGCCATCAGTGTTGTCCTGAACGTCGGACTGTTTTTT.

The V and J genes are TRBV5-6 and TRBJ2-3, with D unresolved. The ends were cut back, 0 bases at V and 4 bases at J, with 15 bases in the middle. This CDR3 has 16 residues. The germline gives CDR1 SGHDT, CDR2 YYEEEE. For the CDR3, the DNA is TGTGCCAGCAGCTTGGTAGGACGGCCGGCGGCAGATACGCAGTATTTT. It codes for CASSLVGRPAADTQYF.

The chain links TRBV18 to TRBJ2-1; the D gene could be TRBD1 or TRBD2 (6 bases each). V gave up 6 bases and J gave up 7 bases, with 16 bases separating them. This CDR3 contains 14 residues. Germline V gene data show CDR1 as KGHSH and CDR2 as LQKENI. In nucleotides, the CDR3 is TGTGCCAGCTCCCCGGGGGCAGGGGTGAATGAGCAGTTCTTC. It specifies CASSPGAGVNEQFF.

The chain links TRBV18 to TRBJ2-3, with D tentatively TRBD2 (6 bases). CDR3 length: 15 amino acids. CDR1 and CDR2 from the germline V gene are KGHSH and LQKENI. V was pared by 2 bases and J by 1 base, with 10 bases between. The CDR3 here is CASSPNGRGTDTQYF. As DNA, the CDR3 is TGTGCCAGCTCACCAAACGGGAGAGGCACAGATACGCAGTATTTT.

This clone was observed once. The chain employs TRBV5-5 and TRBJ2-1; a weak D match, TRBD1 (6 bases). V gave up 2 bases and J gave up 0 bases, with 21 bases separating them. Germline V gene lookup returns CDR1 SGHKS and CDR2 YYEKEE (reference sequence). The CDR3 totals 19 residues. The CDR3 DNA sequence: TGTGCCAGCAGCTTCATGGGGGCGGCTGGGCCCTTCTCCTACAATGAGCAGTTCTTC. It codes for CASSFMGAAGPFSYNEQFF.

The CDR3 DNA reads TGTGCCAGCAGCTTGGAGGGCCATAACTATGGCTACACCTTC. Protein sequence: CASSLEGHNYGYTF. This chain uses TRBV5-4 with TRBJ1-2; D gene unclear. Trimming pared 0 bases from V and 1 base from J, leaving 7 bases between. Germline V gene sequence: CDR1 SGHNT, CDR2 YYREEE (reference sequence). The CDR3 has 14 residues.

In its sample, this clone was seen once. The chain uses TRBV7-9 and TRBJ2-1, with 9 bases fitting TRBD2. J was trimmed by 11 bases and V by 4 bases; bases with no gene match: 15. CDR1 is SEHNR, CDR2 FQNEAQ, per germline (reference sequence). The CDR3 is 16 residues long. The chain's CDR3 is CASSSILSGSIIKQFF. CDR3 in DNA: TGTGCCAGCAGCTCGATCCTTAGCGGGAGTATTATTAAGCAGTTCTTC.

The rearrangement uses TRBV7-2 and TRBJ1-2; maybe TRBD1 (5 bases). The CDR3 spans 13 residues. Germline lookup yields CDR1 SGHTA and CDR2 FQGNSA. Trimming shortened V by 6 bases and J by 4 bases, and 12 bases separated the two germline ends. The CDR3 protein is CASSRGGSYGYTF. CDR3 coding DNA: TGTGCCAGCAGTCGTGGGGGGTCCTATGGCTACACCTTC.

The chain combines TRBV28 with TRBJ2-7, with TRBD1 as a possible D gene (6 bases). The V end lost 5 bases, the J end lost 6 bases, and 11 bases lay between the germline ends. Germline loops: CDR1 MDHEN, CDR2 SYDVKM. CDR3 length: 12 amino acids. CDR3 bases: TGTGCCAGCAGTACAGGGCGTCTCGAGCAGTACTTC. Translation: CASSTGRLEQYF.

The chain recombines TRBV7-2 with TRBJ2-7; TRBD2 matches 10 bases. This CDR3 contains 14 residues. V was clipped by 5 bases and J by 7 bases; unmatched bases: 8. Germline CDR1 reads SGHTA; CDR2 reads FQGNSA. In nucleotides, the CDR3 is TGTGCCAGCAGCCCAGCGGGGGGGGCTAAGGAGCAGTACTTC. It is translated as CASSPAGGAKEQYF.

J is TRBJ1-3 and V is TRBV6-5; D remains unclear. Trimming removed 5 bases from V and 3 bases from J, with 11 bases in between. This CDR3 spans 14 amino acids. Germline assignment: CDR1 MNHEY and CDR2 SVGAGI. The CDR3 protein is CASSLLGRGNTIYF. In DNA, the CDR3 is TGTGCCAGCAGTCTTTTAGGTCGTGGAAACACCATATATTTT.

This rearrangement joins TRBV5-1 to TRBJ1-2, with a possible D match to TRBD1 (6 bases). V lost 2 bases to trimming and J lost 5 bases, with 13 bases between them. Per the germline V gene, CDR1 is SGHRS and CDR2 is YFSETQ. This CDR3 is 14 amino acids long. CDR3 bases: TGCGCCAGCAGCTTTAAGGCACAGGGTTATGGCTACACCTTC. It specifies CASSFKAQGYGYTF.

The chain recombines TRBV11-2 with TRBJ2-2; possibly TRBD2 for D (5 bases). The germline V gene encodes CDR1 SGHAT and CDR2 FQNNGV. Trimming left V 5 bases short and J 5 bases short, with 24 bases between. This CDR3 region has 18 residues. The CDR3 loop reads CASSPQIFTTRGTGELFF. The DNA of the CDR3 is TGTGCCAGCAGCCCCCAAATATTCACGACTCGAGGGACCGGGGAGCTGTTTTTT. Based on the CDR3 plus reference TRBV11-2 and TRBJ2-2, the full variable domain is EAGVAQSPRYKIIEKRQSVAFWCNPISGHATLYWYQQILGQGPKLLIQFQNNGVVDDSQLPKDRFSAERLKGVDSTLKIQPAKLEDSAVYLCASSPQIFTTRGTGELFFGEGSRLTVL.

This clone was seen a few times. V gene TRBV10-3 combines with J gene TRBJ2-1, with D perhaps matching TRBD2 (6 bases). The V end was cut by 0 bases, the J end by 9 bases, with 18 bases between. The CDR3 extends over 16 amino acids. Germline lookup yields CDR1 ENHRY and CDR2 SYGVKD. DNA for the CDR3: TGTGCCATCAGTGAGTCCACTAGCATGACTTTGGTTGAGCAGTTCTTC. This translates into CAISESTSMTLVEQFF.

The V gene is TRBV5-4, the J gene TRBJ2-2, with D unclear. Germline CDR1 is SGHNT and CDR2 is YYREEE (reference sequence). V lost 3 bases, J lost 2 bases, and 8 bases lay in between. This CDR3 contains 14 residues. The CDR3 nucleotides are TGTGCCAGCAGCTCACCCATAAACACCGGGGAGCTGTTTTTT. This sequence encodes CASSSPINTGELFF.

The chain is built from TRBV6-1 and TRBJ1-3; TRBD1 matches 7 bases. V lost 6 bases to trimming and J lost 0 bases; unmatched junction nucleotides: 5. Germline CDR1 is MNHNS and CDR2 is SASEGT. CDR3 length: 15 amino acids. This CDR3 is CASRGQFLSGNTIYF. CDR3 sequence (DNA): TGTGCCAGCAGGGGACAGTTTCTCTCTGGAAACACCATATATTTT.

The chain has TRBV7-2 and TRBJ2-7; D assignment may be TRBD1 or TRBD2 (6 bases each). Germline-derived CDR1 and CDR2 are SGHTA and FQGNSA. The CDR3 loop spans 14 amino acids. V lost 2 bases, J lost 6 bases, and 14 bases lay in between. The CDR3 DNA is TGTGCCAGCAGCTTACCATGGGGGGCCAGCGAGCAGTACTTC. It specifies CASSLPWGASEQYF.